One sample yielded the 8 T cell receptor beta chains listed below, sequenced in a study of blood T cell repertoires in COVID-19. Profiling relied on immunoSEQ multiplex PCR, and the TCRdb table lists in-frame clones only, not all of them. This sample has about 210,000 clones; about 86% occur once, and the top ten carry less than 3%. The sequencing input was peripheral blood. The receptor source for this set is a man aged 45-60 years with active or convalescent COVID-19.

This clone has more than one count but fewer than ten. The V and J genes are TRBV3-1 (or the pseudogene TRBV3-2) and TRBJ2-1; TRBD2 matches at 9 bases. Germline CDR1 LGHDT, CDR2 YNNKEL (reference sequence). The CDR3 runs 15 residues. Trimming removed 4 bases from V and 6 bases from J; junction bases left unmatched: 7. This CDR3 is CASSLRGGRANEQFF. For the CDR3, the DNA is TGTGCCAGCAGCCTCCGGGGCGGGAGGGCCAATGAGCAGTTCTTC.

The CDR3 region has the DNA TGCGCCAGCAGCCAAGACAGGGTAGTGGGAGAGCAGTACTTC. Translation gives CASSQDRVVGEQYF. This chain links TRBV4-1 with TRBJ2-7, with D possibly matching TRBD1 (5 bases). Trimming removed 0 bases at V and 7 bases at J, with 13 bases between. The CDR3 spans 14 residues. CDR1 MGHRA and CDR2 YSYEKL come from the germline V gene.

The genes are TRBV19 and TRBJ2-5; TRBD1 matches 7 bases. Germline lookup yields CDR1 LNHDA and CDR2 SQIVND (reference sequence). V was pared by 1 base and J by 4 bases, with 12 bases of the junction left unmatched. The CDR3 length is 17 residues. DNA for the CDR3: TGTGCCAGTAGTATAGGGGGGACAGTCCCCCCACGAGAGACCCAGTACTTC. Protein product: CASSIGGTVPPRETQYF.

The rearrangement uses TRBV10-2 and TRBJ2-7; 13 bases map to TRBD2. Trimming removed 6 bases from V and 5 bases from J; junction bases left unmatched: 4. The V gene's germline CDR1 is WSHSY and CDR2 SAAADI. The CDR3 totals 14 residues. The CDR3: CASRGTSGANEQYF. For the CDR3, the DNA is TGCGCCAGCAGGGGGACTAGCGGGGCGAACGAGCAGTACTTC.

The chain links TRBV7-9 to TRBJ2-1; 10 nucleotides align to TRBD2. The CDR3 length is 13 residues. The germline gives CDR1 SEHNR, CDR2 FQNEAQ (reference sequence). Losses at the gene ends were 8 bases for V and 6 bases for J; bases not matched to a gene: 4. The CDR3 is CASELAGINEQFF. In DNA form, the CDR3 reads TGTGCCAGCGAACTAGCGGGAATCAATGAGCAGTTCTTC.

The chain employs TRBV20-1 and TRBJ1-2, with D perhaps TRBD1 (5 bases). Between the trimmed V and J ends, which lost 3 bases and 9 bases, there was a span of 11 bases. The CDR3 has 11 residues. Per the germline V gene, CDR1 is DFQATT and CDR2 is SNEGSKA (reference sequence). The CDR3 loop is CSARGEGSYTF. DNA for the CDR3: TGCAGTGCTAGGGGGGAGGGGAGCTACACCTTC.

The J gene is TRBJ2-7, the V gene TRBV6-5, with 9 bases identical to TRBD1. Germline trimming cut 6 bases from V and 1 base from J; bases unmatched to any gene: 7. The CDR3 runs to 15 residues. Germline V gene data show CDR1 as MNHEY and CDR2 as SVGAGI. This chain's CDR3 is CASRRQGGRSYEQYF. DNA for the CDR3: TGTGCCAGCAGGAGACAGGGGGGTCGGTCCTACGAGCAGTACTTC.

This clone was seen many times. The V and J genes are TRBV10-3 and TRBJ2-2; D gene unclear. Germline CDR1 ENHRY, CDR2 SYGVKD. V lost 5 bases and J lost 1, with 5 bases in between. This CDR3 spans 13 amino acids. The CDR3 loop reads CAISPLNTGELFF. As DNA, the CDR3 is TGTGCCATCAGTCCCTTGAACACCGGGGAGCTGTTTTTT.